The T cell receptor (beta chain) under discussion was sequenced for a study of shared clonotypes between healthy human individuals. Study-level information: Per donor, three plates held CD4 naive cells, three held CD4 memory, two held CD8 naive and one held CD8 memory.

Remarks on this clone: Distinct nucleotide sequences in the sample also encode this CDR3.

TCRdb keeps only in-frame clones here, not all; method: immunoSEQ multiplex PCR. There are some 2,000,000 clones in the sample; about 95% occur only once, and around 1.1% lies in the top ten. Selected positively for CCR7 and CD45RO-negative, naive CD8 cells excluded terminally differentiated effector memory CD45RA+ cells. The V gene's germline CDR1 is SGHAT and CDR2 FQNNGV. V trimming: 5 bases; J trimming: 3 bases; junction bases outside the gene matches: 3. The CDR3 runs to 14 residues. The chain is built from TRBV11-2 and TRBJ2-7, with 11 nucleotides matching TRBD1. The clonotype was recovered from a man younger than 35 in good health. Sequencing used naive CD8+ T cells sorted from blood. The CDR3 loop reads CASSPGTGGYEQYF. CDR3 bases: TGTGCCAGCAGCCCAGGGACAGGGGGCTACGAGCAGTACTTC.